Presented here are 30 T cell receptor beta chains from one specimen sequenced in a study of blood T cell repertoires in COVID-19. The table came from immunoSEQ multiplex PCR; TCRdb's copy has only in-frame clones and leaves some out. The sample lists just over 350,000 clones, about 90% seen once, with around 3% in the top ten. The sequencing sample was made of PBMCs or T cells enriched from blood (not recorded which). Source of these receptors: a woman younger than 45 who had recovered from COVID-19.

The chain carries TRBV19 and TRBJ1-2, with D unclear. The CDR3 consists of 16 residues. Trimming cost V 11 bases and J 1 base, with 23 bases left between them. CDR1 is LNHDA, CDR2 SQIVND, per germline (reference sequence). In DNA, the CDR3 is TGTGCCTCCCTTGATGACCGGGGTCCCTTTAACTATGGCTACACCTTC. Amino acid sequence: CASLDDRGPFNYGYTF.

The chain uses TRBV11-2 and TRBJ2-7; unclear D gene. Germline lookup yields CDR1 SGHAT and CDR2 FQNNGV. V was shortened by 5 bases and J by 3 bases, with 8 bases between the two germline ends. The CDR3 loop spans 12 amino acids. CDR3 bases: TGTGCCAGCAGCCACAGATTCTACGAGCAGTACTTC. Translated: CASSHRFYEQYF.

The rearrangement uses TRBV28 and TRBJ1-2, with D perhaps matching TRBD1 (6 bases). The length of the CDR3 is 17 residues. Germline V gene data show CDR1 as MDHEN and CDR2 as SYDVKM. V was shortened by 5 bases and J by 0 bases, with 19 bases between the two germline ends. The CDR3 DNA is TGTGCCAGCAGTCCACTCCAGGGGCAATCGGCTAACTATGGCTACACCTTC. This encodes CASSPLQGQSANYGYTF.

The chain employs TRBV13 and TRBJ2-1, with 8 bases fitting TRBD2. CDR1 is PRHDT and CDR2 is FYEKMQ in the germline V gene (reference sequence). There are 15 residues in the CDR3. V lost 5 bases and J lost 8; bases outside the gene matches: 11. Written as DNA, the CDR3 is TGTGCCAGCAGCCAACCAGGACTAGCCTTCGATGAGCAGTTCTTC. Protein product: CASSQPGLAFDEQFF.

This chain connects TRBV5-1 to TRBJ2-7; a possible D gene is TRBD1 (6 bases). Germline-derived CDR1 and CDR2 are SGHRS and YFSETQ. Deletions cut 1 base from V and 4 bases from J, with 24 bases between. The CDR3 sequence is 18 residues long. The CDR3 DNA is TGCGCCAGCAGCTTGTACAGGCAAAAGGGGGATTTGACGTACGAGCAGTACTTC. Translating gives CASSLYRQKGDLTYEQYF.

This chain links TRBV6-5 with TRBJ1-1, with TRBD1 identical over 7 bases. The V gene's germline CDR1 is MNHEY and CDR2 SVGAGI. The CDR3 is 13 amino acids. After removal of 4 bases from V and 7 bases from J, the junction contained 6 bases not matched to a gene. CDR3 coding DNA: TGTGCCAGCAGTTTAGACAGGGCGGTTGAAGCTTTCTTT. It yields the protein CASSLDRAVEAFF.

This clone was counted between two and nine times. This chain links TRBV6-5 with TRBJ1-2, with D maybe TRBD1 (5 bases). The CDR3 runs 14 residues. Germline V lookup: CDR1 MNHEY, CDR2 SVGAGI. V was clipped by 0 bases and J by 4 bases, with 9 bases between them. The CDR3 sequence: CASSYSRDSYGYTF. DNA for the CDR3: TGTGCCAGCAGTTACTCGAGAGACAGCTATGGCTACACCTTC.

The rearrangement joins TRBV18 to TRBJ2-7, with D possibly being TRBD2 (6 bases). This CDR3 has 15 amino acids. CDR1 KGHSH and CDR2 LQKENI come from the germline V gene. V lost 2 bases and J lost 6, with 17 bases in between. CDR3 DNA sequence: TGTGCCAGCTCACCAGCGGGGCAGGGTCGGTTCGAGCAGTACTTC. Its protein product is CASSPAGQGRFEQYF.

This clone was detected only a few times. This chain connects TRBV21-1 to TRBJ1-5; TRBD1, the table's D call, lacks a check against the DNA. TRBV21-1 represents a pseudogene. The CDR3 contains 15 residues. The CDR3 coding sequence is TGTGCCAGCACCCGGCCCGGGACACGTAATCAGCCCCAGCATTTT. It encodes CASTRPGTRNQPQHF.

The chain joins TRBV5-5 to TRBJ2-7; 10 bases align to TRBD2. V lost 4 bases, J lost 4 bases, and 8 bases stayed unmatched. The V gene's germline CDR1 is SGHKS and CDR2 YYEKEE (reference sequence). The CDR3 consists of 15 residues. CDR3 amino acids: CASSLYIAGGYEQYF. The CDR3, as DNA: TGTGCCAGCAGCCTTTACATAGCGGGAGGATACGAGCAGTACTTC.

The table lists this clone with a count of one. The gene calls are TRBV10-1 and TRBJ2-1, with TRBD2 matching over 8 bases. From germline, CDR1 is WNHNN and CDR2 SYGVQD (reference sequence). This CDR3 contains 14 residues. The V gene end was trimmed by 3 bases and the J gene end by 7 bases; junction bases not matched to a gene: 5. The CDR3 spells CASSELRGENEQFF. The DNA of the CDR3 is TGCGCCAGCAGTGAATTGCGGGGGGAAAATGAGCAGTTCTTC.

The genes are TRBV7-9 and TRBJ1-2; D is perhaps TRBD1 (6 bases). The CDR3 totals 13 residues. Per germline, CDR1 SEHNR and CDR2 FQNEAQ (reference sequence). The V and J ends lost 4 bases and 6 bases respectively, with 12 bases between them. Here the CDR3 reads CASSSTGNDGYTF. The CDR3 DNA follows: TGTGCCAGCAGCTCCACAGGGAACGATGGCTACACCTTC.

The CDR3, as DNA: TGTGCCAGCAGTTTACGACAGGGGGATGGCTACACCTTC. Translated, it gives CASSLRQGDGYTF. The chain links TRBV27 to TRBJ1-2; 9 positions match TRBD1. This CDR3 is built from 13 residues. Germline CDR1 is MNHEY and CDR2 is SMNVEV (reference sequence). J gave up 6 bases and V 2 bases, and 1 base lay outside the gene matches.

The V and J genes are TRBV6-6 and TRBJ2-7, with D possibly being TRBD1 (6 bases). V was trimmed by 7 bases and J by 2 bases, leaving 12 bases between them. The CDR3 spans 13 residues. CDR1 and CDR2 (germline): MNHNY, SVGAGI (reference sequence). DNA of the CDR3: TGTGCCAGCAATCCCAGGGGAACCTACGAGCAGTACTTC. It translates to CASNPRGTYEQYF.

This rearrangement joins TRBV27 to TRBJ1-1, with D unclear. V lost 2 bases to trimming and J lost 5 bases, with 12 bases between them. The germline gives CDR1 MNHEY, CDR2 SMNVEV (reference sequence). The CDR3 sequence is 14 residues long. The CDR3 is CASSLEAARTEAFF. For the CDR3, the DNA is TGTGCCAGCAGTTTAGAGGCAGCGAGAACTGAAGCTTTCTTT.

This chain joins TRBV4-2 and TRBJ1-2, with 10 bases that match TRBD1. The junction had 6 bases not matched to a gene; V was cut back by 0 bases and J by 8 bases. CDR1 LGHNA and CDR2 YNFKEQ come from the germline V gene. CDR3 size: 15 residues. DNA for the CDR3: TGTGCCAGCAGCCAAGATTGGGGGACAGGGGCCGGCTACACCTTC. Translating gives CASSQDWGTGAGYTF.

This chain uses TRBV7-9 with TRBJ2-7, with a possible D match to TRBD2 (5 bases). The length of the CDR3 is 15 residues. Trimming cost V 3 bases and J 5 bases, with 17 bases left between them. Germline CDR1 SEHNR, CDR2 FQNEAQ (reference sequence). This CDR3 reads CASSFPTTLGDEQYF. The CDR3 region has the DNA TGTGCCAGCAGCTTCCCGACTACCCTGGGCGACGAGCAGTACTTC.

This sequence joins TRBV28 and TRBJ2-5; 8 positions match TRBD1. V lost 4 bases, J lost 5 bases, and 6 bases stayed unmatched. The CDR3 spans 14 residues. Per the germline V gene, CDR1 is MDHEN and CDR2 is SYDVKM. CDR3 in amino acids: CASSSGQGRETQYF. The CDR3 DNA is TGTGCCAGCAGTTCCGGACAGGGAAGGGAGACCCAGTACTTC.

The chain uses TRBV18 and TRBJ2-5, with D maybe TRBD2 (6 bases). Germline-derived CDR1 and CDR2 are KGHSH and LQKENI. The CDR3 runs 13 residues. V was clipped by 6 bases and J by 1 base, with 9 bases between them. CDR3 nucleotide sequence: TGTGCCAGCTCCCGGGACTCCCAAGAGACCCAGTACTTC. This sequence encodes CASSRDSQETQYF.

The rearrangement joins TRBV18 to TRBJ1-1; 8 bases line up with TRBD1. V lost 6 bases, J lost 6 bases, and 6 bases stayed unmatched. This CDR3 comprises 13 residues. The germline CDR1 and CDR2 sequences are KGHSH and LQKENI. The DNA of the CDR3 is TGTGCCAGCTCCCCCCAGGGGGCTCCTGAAGCTTTCTTT. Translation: CASSPQGAPEAFF. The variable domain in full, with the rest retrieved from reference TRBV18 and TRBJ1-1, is NAGVMQNPRHLVRRRGQEARLRCSPMKGHSHVYWYRQLPEEGLKFMVYLQKENIIDESGMPKERFSAEFPKEGPSILRIQQVVRGDSAAYFCASSPQGAPEAFFGQGTRLTVV.

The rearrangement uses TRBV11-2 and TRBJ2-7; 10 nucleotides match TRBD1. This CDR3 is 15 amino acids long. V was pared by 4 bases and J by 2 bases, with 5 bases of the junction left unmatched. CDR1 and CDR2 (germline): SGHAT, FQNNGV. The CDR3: CASSSGQGEPYEQYF. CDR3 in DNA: TGTGCCAGCAGCTCCGGACAGGGGGAACCCTACGAGCAGTACTTC.

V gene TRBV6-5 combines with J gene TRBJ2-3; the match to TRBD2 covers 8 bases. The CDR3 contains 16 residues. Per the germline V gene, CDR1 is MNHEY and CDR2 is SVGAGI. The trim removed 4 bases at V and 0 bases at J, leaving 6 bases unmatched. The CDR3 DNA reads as TGTGCCAGCAGTTCTCTGGCGGGAGGTAGCACAGATACGCAGTATTTT. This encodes CASSSLAGGSTDTQYF.

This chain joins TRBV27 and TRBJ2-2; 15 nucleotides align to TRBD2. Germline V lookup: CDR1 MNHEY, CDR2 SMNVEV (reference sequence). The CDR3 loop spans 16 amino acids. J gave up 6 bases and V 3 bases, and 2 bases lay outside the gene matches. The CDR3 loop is CASSFGLAGGSGELFF. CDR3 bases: TGTGCCAGCAGTTTTGGACTAGCGGGAGGGTCCGGGGAGCTGTTTTTT.

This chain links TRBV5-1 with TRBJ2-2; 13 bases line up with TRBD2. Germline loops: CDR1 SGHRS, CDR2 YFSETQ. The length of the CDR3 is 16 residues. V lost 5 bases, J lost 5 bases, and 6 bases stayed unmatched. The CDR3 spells CASRPPGLAGTGELFF. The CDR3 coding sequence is TGCGCCAGCAGGCCACCGGGACTAGCGGGAACCGGGGAGCTGTTTTTT.

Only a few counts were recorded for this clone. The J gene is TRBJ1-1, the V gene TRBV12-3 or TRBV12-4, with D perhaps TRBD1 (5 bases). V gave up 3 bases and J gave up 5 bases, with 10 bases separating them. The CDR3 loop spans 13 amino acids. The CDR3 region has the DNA TGTGCCAGCAGTTTTATGGGGCAGACTGAAGCTTTCTTT. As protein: CASSFMGQTEAFF.

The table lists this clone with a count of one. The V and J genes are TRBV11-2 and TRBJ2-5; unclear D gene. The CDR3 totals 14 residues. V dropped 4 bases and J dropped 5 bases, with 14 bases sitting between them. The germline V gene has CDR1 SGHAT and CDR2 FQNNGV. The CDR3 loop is CASSYTLGPETQYF. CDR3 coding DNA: TGTGCCAGCAGCTACACCCTAGGTCCGGAGACCCAGTACTTC.

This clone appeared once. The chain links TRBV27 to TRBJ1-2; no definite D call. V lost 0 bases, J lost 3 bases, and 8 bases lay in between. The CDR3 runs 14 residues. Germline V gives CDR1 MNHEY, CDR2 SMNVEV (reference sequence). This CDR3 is CASSLSPRDYGYTF. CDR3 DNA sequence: TGTGCCAGCAGTTTATCCCCGCGGGACTATGGCTACACCTTC.

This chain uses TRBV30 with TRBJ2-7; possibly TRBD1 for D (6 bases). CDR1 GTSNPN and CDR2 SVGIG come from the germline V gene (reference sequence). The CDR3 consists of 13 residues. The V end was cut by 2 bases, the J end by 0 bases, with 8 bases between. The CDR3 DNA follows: TGTGCCTGGAGTACAGGGATCTCCTACGAGCAGTACTTC. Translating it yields CAWSTGISYEQYF.

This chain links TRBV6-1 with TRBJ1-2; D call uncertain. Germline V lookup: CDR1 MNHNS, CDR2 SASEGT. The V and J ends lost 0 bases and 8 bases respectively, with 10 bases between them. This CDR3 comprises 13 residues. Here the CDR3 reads CASSEAGRGGYTF. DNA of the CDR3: TGTGCCAGCAGTGAAGCGGGTAGAGGCGGCTACACCTTC.

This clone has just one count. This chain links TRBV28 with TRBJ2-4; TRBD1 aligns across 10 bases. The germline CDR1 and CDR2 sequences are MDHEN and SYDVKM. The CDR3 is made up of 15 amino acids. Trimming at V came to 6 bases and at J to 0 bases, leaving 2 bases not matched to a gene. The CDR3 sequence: CASSGQGVAKNIQYF. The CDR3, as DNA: TGTGCCAGCAGCGGACAGGGGGTAGCCAAAAACATTCAGTACTTC. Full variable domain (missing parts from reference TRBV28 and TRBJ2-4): DVKVTQSSRYLVKRTGEKVFLECVQDMDHENMFWYRQDPGLGLRLIYFSYDVKMKEKGDIPEGYSVSREKKERFSLILESASTNQTSMYLCASSGQGVAKNIQYFGAGTRLSVL.